This TCR beta chain was sequenced during a study of cytomegalovirus exposure and HLA in healthy donors. J gave up 5 bases and V 4 bases, and 3 bases lay outside the gene matches. Germline CDR1 is SGHRS and CDR2 is YFSETQ. The CDR3 runs to 13 residues. Healthy bone marrow donors supplied every sample. Concerning this clone: Its specificity is unknown.

The primer mix had 60 Vbeta and 13 Jbeta primers. The method was immunoSEQ multiplex PCR; TCRdb's version includes in-frame clones alone and lacks a portion of them. The table lists 150,000 to 250,000 clones, around 78% of them singletons. Notes on the study in general: Among TCR beta chains of equal frequency, HLA-associated ones were more clonally expanded in a later analysis. Researchers reported from a later analysis that most CMV-associated TCR beta chains appeared HLA-restricted.

The gene calls are TRBV5-1 and TRBJ2-4; 7 bases fit TRBD1. Sample: PBMCs. This TCR was sampled from a man aged 30 to 45 in good health and CMV-seronegative. The CDR3 loop reads CASSRGTENIQYF. In nucleotides, the CDR3 is TGCGCCAGCAGCAGAGGGACAGAAAACATTCAGTACTTC.